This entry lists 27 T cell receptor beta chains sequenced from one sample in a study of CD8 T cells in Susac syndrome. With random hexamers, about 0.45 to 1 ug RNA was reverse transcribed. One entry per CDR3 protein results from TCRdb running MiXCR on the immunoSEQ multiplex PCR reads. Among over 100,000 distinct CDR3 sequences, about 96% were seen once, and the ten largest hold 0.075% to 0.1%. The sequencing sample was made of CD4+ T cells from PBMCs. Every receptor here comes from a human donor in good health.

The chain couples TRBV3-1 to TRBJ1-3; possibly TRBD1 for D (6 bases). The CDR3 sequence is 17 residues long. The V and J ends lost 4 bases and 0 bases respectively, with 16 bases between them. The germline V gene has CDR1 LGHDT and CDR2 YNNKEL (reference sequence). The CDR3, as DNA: TGTGCCAGCAGCCTTACCCCCGCAGGGGTCTCTGGAAACACCATATATTTT. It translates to CASSLTPAGVSGNTIYF.

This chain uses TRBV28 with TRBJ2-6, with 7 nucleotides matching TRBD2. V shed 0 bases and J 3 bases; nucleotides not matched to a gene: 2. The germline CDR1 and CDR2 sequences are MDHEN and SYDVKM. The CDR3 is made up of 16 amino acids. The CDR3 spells CASSLWGGSGANVLTF. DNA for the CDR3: TGTGCCAGCAGTTTATGGGGGGGGAGTGGGGCCAACGTCCTGACTTTC.

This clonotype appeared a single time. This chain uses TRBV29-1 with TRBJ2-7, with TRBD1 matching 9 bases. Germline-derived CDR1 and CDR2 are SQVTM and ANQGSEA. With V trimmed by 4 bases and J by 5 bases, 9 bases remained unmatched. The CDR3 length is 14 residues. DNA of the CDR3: TGCAGCGTTGGGGTCCGGGGACAGGGAGACGAGCAGTACTTC. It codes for CSVGVRGQGDEQYF.

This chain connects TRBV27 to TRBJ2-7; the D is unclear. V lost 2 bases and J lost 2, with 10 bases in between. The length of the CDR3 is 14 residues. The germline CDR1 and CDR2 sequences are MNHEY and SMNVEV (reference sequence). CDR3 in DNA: TGTGCCAGCAGTTTAAAAGGGCACACCTACGAGCAGTACTTC. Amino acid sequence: CASSLKGHTYEQYF.

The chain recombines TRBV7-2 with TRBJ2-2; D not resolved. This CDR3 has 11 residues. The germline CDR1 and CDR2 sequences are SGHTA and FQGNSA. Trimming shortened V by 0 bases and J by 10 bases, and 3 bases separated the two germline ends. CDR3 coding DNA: TGTGCCAGCAGCTTAGCGGTGGAGCTGTTTTTT. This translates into CASSLAVELFF.

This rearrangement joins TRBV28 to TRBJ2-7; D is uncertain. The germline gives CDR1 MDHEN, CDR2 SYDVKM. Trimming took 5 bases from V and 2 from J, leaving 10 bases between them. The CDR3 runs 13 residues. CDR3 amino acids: CASSRTEPYEQYF. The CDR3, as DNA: TGTGCCAGCAGTAGGACGGAGCCCTACGAGCAGTACTTC.

The CDR3 loop is CASSQEGGPTDGYTF. Written as DNA, the CDR3 is TGTGCCAGCAGCCAAGAGGGGGGTCCCACAGATGGCTACACCTTC. The chain has TRBV3-1 and TRBJ1-2; D may be TRBD1 (5 bases). From germline, CDR1 is LGHDT and CDR2 YNNKEL (reference sequence). This CDR3 is 15 amino acids long. Deletions cut 0 bases from V and 6 bases from J, with 14 bases between. Variable domain in full (rest from reference TRBV3-1 and TRBJ1-2): DTAVSQTPKYLVTQMGNDKSIKCEQNLGHDTMYWYKQDSKKFLKIMFSYNNKELIINETVPNRFSPKSPDKAHLNLHINSLELGDSAVYFCASSQEGGPTDGYTFGSGTRLTVV.

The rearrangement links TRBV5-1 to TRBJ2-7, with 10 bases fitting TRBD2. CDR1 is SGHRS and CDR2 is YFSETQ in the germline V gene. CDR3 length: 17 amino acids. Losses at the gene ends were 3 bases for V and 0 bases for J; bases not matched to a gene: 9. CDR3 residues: CASSSLTSGVFSYEQYF. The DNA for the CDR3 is TGCGCCAGCAGCTCCTTAACTAGCGGGGTATTCTCCTACGAGCAGTACTTC. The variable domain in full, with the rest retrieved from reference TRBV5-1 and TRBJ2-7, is KAGVTQTPRYLIKTRGQQVTLSCSPISGHRSVSWYQQTPGQGLQFLFEYFSETQRNKGNFPGRFSGRQFSNSRSEMNVSTLELGDSALYLCASSSLTSGVFSYEQYFGPGTRLTVT.

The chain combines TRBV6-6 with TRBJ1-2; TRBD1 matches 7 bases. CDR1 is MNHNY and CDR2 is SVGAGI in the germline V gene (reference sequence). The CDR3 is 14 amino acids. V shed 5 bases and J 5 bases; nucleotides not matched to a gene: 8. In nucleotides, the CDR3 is TGTGCCAGCAGTACGGAAGGGGGCAGGTATGGCTACACCTTC. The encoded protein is CASSTEGGRYGYTF.

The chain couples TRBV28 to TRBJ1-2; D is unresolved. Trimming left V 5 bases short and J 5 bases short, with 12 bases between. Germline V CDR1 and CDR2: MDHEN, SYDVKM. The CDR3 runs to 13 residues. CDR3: CASSPSGLYGYTF. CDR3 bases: TGTGCCAGCAGTCCATCTGGGCTTTATGGCTACACCTTC.

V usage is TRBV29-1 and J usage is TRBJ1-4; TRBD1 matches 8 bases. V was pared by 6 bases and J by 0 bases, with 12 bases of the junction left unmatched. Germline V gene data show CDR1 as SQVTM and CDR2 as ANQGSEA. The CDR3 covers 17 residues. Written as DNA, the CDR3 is TGCAGCGTAGCAGGACAGGGTAGATCCACAACTAATGAAAAACTGTTTTTT. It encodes CSVAGQGRSTTNEKLFF.

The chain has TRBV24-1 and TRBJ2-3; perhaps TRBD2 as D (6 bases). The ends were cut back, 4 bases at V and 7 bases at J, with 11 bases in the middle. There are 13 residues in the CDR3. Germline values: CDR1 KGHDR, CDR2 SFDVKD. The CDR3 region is CATSDRRGNTQYF. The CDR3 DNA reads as TGTGCCACCAGTGACCGACGCGGGAATACGCAGTATTTT.

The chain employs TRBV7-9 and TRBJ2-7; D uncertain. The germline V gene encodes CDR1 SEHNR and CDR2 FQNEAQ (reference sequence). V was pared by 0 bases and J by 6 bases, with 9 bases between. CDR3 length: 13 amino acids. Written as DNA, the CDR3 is TGTGCCAGCAGCTTAGCGGCCCCCAGCGAGCAGTACTTC. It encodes CASSLAAPSEQYF.

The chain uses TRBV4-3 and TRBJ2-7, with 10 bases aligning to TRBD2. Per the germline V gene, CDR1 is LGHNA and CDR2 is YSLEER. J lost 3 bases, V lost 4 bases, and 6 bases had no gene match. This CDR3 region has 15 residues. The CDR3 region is CASSRTTSGYYEQYF. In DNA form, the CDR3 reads TGCGCCAGCAGCCGAACGACTAGCGGGTACTACGAGCAGTACTTC.

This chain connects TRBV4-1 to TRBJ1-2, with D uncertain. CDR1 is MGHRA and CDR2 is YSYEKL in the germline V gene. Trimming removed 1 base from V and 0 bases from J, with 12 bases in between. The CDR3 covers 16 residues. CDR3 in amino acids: CASSQVATFANYGYTF. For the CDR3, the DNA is TGCGCCAGCAGCCAAGTGGCGACATTCGCTAACTATGGCTACACCTTC.

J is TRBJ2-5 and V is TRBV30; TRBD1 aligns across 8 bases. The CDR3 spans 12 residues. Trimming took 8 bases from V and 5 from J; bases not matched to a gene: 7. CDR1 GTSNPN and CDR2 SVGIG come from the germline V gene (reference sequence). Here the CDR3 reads CATTGVGETQYF. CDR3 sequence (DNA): TGTGCCACGACAGGGGTGGGTGAGACCCAGTACTTC. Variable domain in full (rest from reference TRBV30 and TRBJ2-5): SQTIHQWPATLVQPVGSPLSLECTVEGTSNPNLYWYRQAAGRGLQLLFYSVGIGQISSEVPQNLSASRPQDRQFILSSKKLLLSDSGFYLCATTGVGETQYFGPGTRLLVL.

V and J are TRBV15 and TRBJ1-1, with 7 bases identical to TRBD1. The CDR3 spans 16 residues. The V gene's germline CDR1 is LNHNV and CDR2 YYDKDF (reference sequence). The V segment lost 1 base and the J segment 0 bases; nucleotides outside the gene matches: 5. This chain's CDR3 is CATSRAGDSMNTEAFF. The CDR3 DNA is TGTGCCACCAGCAGAGCAGGGGACAGCATGAACACTGAAGCTTTCTTT.

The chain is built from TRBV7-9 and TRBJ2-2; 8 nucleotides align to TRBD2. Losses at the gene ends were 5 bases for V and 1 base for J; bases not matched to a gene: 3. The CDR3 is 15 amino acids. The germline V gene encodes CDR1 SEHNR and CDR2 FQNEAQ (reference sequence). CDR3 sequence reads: CASSPGGMNTGELFF. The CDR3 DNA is TGTGCCAGCAGCCCGGGGGGGATGAACACCGGGGAGCTGTTTTTT. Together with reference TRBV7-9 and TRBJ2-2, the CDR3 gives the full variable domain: DTGVSQNPRHKITKRGQNVTFRCDPISEHNRLYWYRQTLGQGPEFLTYFQNEAQLEKSRLLSDRFSAERPKGSFSTLEIQRTEQGDSAMYLCASSPGGMNTGELFFGEGSRLTVL.

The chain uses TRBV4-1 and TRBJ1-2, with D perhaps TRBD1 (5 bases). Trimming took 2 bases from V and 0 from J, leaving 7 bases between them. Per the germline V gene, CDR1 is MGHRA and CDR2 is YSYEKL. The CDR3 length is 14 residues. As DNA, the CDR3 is TGCGCCAGCAGCCAAAGACAGTCTAACTATGGCTACACCTTC. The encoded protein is CASSQRQSNYGYTF.

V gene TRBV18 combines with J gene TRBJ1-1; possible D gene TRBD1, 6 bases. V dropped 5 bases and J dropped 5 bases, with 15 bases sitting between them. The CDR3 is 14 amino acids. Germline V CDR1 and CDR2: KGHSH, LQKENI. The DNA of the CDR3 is TGTGCCAGCTCATCCTCCCAGGGGCGGACTGAAGCTTTCTTT. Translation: CASSSSQGRTEAFF.

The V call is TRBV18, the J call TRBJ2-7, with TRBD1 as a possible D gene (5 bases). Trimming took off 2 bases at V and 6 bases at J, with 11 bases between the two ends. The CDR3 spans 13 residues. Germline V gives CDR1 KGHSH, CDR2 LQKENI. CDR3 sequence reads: CASSPSGFIEQYF. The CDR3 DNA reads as TGTGCCAGCTCACCATCAGGGTTCATCGAGCAGTACTTC.

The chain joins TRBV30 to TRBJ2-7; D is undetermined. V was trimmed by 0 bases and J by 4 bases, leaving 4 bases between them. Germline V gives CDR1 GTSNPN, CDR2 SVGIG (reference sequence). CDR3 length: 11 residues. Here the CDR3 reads CAWSVRYEQYF. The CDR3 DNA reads TGTGCCTGGAGTGTACGGTACGAGCAGTACTTC.

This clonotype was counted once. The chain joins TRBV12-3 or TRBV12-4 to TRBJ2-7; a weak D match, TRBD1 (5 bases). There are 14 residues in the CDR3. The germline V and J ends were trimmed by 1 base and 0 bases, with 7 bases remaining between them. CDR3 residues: CASSLGQRSYEQYF. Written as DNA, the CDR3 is TGTGCCAGCAGTTTAGGACAGCGCTCCTACGAGCAGTACTTC.

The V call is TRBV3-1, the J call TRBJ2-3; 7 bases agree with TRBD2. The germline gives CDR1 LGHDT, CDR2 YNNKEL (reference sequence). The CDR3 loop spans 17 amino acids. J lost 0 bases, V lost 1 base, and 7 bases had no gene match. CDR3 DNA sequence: TGTGCCAGCAGCCAAGGGGGGGGAGGAATGAGCACAGATACGCAGTATTTT. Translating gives CASSQGGGGMSTDTQYF.

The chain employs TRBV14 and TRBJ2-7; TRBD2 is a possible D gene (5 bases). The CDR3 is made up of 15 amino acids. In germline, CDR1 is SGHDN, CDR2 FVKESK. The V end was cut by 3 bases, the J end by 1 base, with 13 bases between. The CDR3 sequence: CASSQSTGRSYEQYF. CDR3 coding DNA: TGTGCCAGCAGCCAGTCGACGGGAAGGTCCTACGAGCAGTACTTC.

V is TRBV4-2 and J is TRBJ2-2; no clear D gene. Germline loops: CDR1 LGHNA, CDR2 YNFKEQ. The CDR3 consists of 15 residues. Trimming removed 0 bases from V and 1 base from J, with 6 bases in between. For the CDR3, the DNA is TGTGCCAGCAGCCAAGATGGTAGGAACACCGGGGAGCTGTTTTTT. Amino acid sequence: CASSQDGRNTGELFF.

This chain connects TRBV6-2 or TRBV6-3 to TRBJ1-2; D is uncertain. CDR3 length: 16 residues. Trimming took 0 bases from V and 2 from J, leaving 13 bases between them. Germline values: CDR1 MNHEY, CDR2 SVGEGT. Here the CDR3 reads CASSYSSVRRNYGYTF. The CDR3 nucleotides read TGTGCCAGCAGTTACTCGTCTGTCCGAAGGAACTATGGCTACACCTTC.